The 10 T cell receptor beta chains below all came from one sample that was sequenced in a study of neurological immune-mediated disorders. TCRdb processed the 5' RACE reads anew with MiXCR; each CDR3 protein has one entry. The repertoire holds 130,000 or so distinct CDR3 sequences, with about 3.4% as singletons. Sample: PBMCs. These receptors all come from a woman in her thirties with multiple sclerosis.

This clonotype has at least ten counts. The chain recombines TRBV6-1 with TRBJ1-1; no reliable D call. CDR1 and CDR2 (germline): MNHNS, SASEGT. V lost 1 base and J lost 0, with 12 bases in between. The CDR3 covers 16 residues. The CDR3 sequence: CASSEGTVYLNTEAFF. CDR3 in DNA: TGTGCCAGCAGTGAAGGAACGGTGTATTTGAACACTGAAGCTTTCTTT.

This clonotype was counted ten times or more. The chain employs TRBV20-1 and TRBJ1-6; no definite D call. V dropped 3 bases and J dropped 2 bases, with 11 bases sitting between them. This CDR3 region has 15 residues. Germline values: CDR1 DFQATT, CDR2 SNEGSKA (reference sequence). CDR3 protein: CSASHPDTYNSPLHF. The CDR3 nucleotides read TGCAGTGCTAGTCACCCGGATACCTATAATTCACCCCTCCACTTT.

This clonotype occurred many times. The rearrangement joins TRBV7-8 to TRBJ2-7; D is possibly TRBD2 (6 bases). Trimming shortened V by 2 bases and J by 0 bases, and 11 bases separated the two germline ends. There are 15 residues in the CDR3. Germline V lookup: CDR1 SGHVS, CDR2 FQNEAQ. The DNA of the CDR3 is TGTGCCAGCAGCTTATGGGGGGTTCCCTCCTACGAGCAGTACTTC. Translation: CASSLWGVPSYEQYF.

Many counts were recorded for this clonotype. This chain uses TRBV5-1 with TRBJ1-1, with 7 bases that match TRBD1. CDR1 and CDR2 (germline): SGHRS, YFSETQ. This CDR3 region has 14 residues. The V segment lost 0 bases and the J segment 2 bases; nucleotides outside the gene matches: 1. This chain's CDR3 is CASSLEGANTEAFF. CDR3 sequence (DNA): TGCGCCAGCAGCTTGGAGGGGGCAAACACTGAAGCTTTCTTT.

This clonotype showed up many times. This chain uses TRBV3-1 with TRBJ1-2; no definite D call. V gave up 1 base and J gave up 0 bases, with 12 bases separating them. Germline V gives CDR1 LGHDT, CDR2 YNNKEL (reference sequence). The CDR3 sequence is 16 residues long. CDR3 sequence: CASSQGRSYTNYGYTF. The CDR3 coding sequence is TGTGCCAGCAGCCAAGGCCGGTCCTACACTAACTATGGCTACACCTTC.

This clonotype was observed many times. The gene calls are TRBV5-1 and TRBJ1-6; D gene unclear. There are 15 residues in the CDR3. Trimming cost V 0 bases and J 3 bases, with 7 bases left between them. Germline values: CDR1 SGHRS, CDR2 YFSETQ. The CDR3 reads CASSLGQNYNSPLHF. The CDR3 DNA reads TGCGCCAGCAGCTTGGGGCAGAACTATAATTCACCCCTCCACTTT.

This clonotype was counted many times. J is TRBJ2-3 and V is TRBV3-1; D gene unclear. V was trimmed by 0 bases and J by 4 bases, leaving 8 bases between them. CDR3 length equals 14 residues. Looked up from germline, CDR1 is LGHDT and CDR2 is YNNKEL (reference sequence). CDR3 in DNA: TGTGCCAGCAGCCAAGATCCCGGGTCAGATACGCAGTATTTT. This sequence encodes CASSQDPGSDTQYF.

This chain joins TRBV10-3 and TRBJ1-2, with D possibly matching TRBD1 (5 bases). The V end was cut by 6 bases, the J end by 0 bases, with 17 bases between. Per the germline V gene, CDR1 is ENHRY and CDR2 is SYGVKD. The CDR3 runs to 16 residues. CDR3 protein: CAIRKTVLQSNYGYTF. The CDR3 nucleotides are TGTGCCATCAGGAAGACAGTCCTCCAATCTAACTATGGCTACACCTTC.

There are many counts of this clonotype. The chain combines TRBV7-8 with TRBJ1-5; tentative D call: TRBD1 (6 bases). CDR1 and CDR2 (germline): SGHVS, FQNEAQ. V lost 5 bases and J lost 0, with 23 bases in between. CDR3 length: 19 residues. For the CDR3, the DNA is TGTGCCAGCAGCCTAGGGGGGGGACCCGGTTTAAATAGCAATCAGCCCCAGCATTTT. Protein sequence: CASSLGGGPGLNSNQPQHF.

This clonotype has ten or more counts. The chain links TRBV3-1 to TRBJ1-6; no definite D call. The CDR3 extends over 13 amino acids. The germline V gene encodes CDR1 LGHDT and CDR2 YNNKEL (reference sequence). Trimming cost V 0 bases and J 14 bases, with 11 bases left between them. For the CDR3, the DNA is TGTGCCAGCAGCCAAGAGGCGACGGTGGCCCTCCACTTT. Translating gives CASSQEATVALHF.